This T cell receptor (beta chain) was documented in a study of regulatory T cells in long-lasting Graves disease. Specified time point: newly diagnosed GD, antithyroid drugs for less than 3 months. Construction of the TCR library relied on RNA isolated from PBMCs. With iRepertoire HTBI primers and Arm-PCR of CDR3 regions, TCR beta libraries were built. A single record per CDR3 protein comes from TCRdb applying MiXCR to the multiplex PCR reads. This sample has 390,000 or so distinct CDR3 sequences, with approximately 12% found just once. With respect to this clonotype: A much bigger clone sits one base away, suggesting this may be a read error.

The V end was cut by 8 bases, the J end by 2 bases, with 13 bases between. CDR3 length equals 14 residues. The same specimen was also included in a second study, on T cells in Graves' hyperthyroidism and ophthalmopathy.

The sequencing used peripheral blood mononuclear cells (PBMCs), collected at new diagnosis, from a patient treated with antithyroid drugs. The receptor was isolated from a woman aged 18-29 years with Graves disease. V is TRBV12-3 or TRBV12-4 and J is TRBJ2-1; tentative D call: TRBD2 (6 bases). The CDR3 DNA sequence: TGTGCCAGCGCTCCAGCGGGCGCCTACAATGAGCAGTTCTTC. It translates to CASAPAGAYNEQFF.